A selection of T cell receptor beta chains follows, all from one sample in a study of cytomegalovirus exposure and HLA in healthy donors. Clones were sequenced by immunoSEQ multiplex PCR, and TCRdb holds only the in-frame ones, with some missing. The top ten clones hold more than 3.5% of a sample with about 120,000 clones, 70% to 80% of them seen once. Sequencing was done on a sample of PBMCs. The receptor set was obtained from a middle-aged man in good health and CMV-seropositive. Both conserved end residues are trimmed from each CDR3. D genes are given only for firm matches.

TRBJ2-4,NA,TRBV11-3,ASSSQENIQY
TRBJ1-1,TRBD1,TRBV6-6,ASIIVQGGTEAF
TRBJ2-1,NA,TRBV12-5,ASAQDHNEQF
TRBJ1-1,TRBD1,TRBV9,ASSVAIGTGQNTEAF
TRBJ2-7,NA,TRBV2,ASSEDVGAYEQY
TRBJ2-7,NA,TRBV7-2,ASSENTGSYEQY
TRBJ2-1,NA,TRBV5-4,ASSLGASLNEQF
TRBJ2-5,NA,TRBV25-1,ASSEFRGRNPQETQY
TRBJ1-6,NA,TRBV13,ASSSAGNPLH
TRBJ2-6,NA,TRBV6-1,ASSEVLANSGANVLT
TRBJ1-2,NA,TRBV19,ASSIDLSYGYT
TRBJ2-1,TRBD2,TRBV6-4,ASTLIAGGDNEQF
TRBJ2-2,TRBD2,TRBV6-1,ASSEVGRTGTGELF
TRBJ1-1,TRBD1,TRBV6-1,ASSDKQGAWNTEAF
TRBJ1-1,NA,TRBV7-2,ASSLNLGMNTEAF
TRBJ2-5,TRBD2,TRBV14,ASSQFTSGGETQY
TRBJ1-4,TRBD1,TRBV2,ASIQGFNEKLF
TRBJ1-4,NA,TRBV6-6,ASSYEGAAGKLF
TRBJ1-5,NA,TRBV9,ASSVDTGRGNQPQH
TRBJ2-1,NA,TRBV7-9,ASSPQQGRYNEQF
TRBJ2-7,NA,TRBV10-3,AISEKAGNEQY
TRBJ1-2,TRBD1,TRBV6-5,ASSYPAGQGSTT
TRBJ2-2,TRBD1,TRBV6-1,ASSRDRGTGELF
TRBJ2-2,NA,TRBV7-9,ASSNTGLANTGELF
TRBJ2-2,NA,TRBV4-2,ASSPRDKTGELF
TRBJ2-7,NA,TRBV7-2,ASSLARTGEQY
TRBJ1-5,NA,TRBV18,ASSPDGSNQPQH
TRBJ1-1,NA,TRBV6-4,ASSVAGEEAF
TRBJ2-5,TRBD1,TRBV7-2,ASSLAGTGVLKTQY
TRBJ1-2,TRBD1,TRBV19,ASSVSGQGNYGYT
TRBJ2-1,TRBD1,TRBV27,ASSLMVGTGGGNEQF
TRBJ2-3,NA,TRBV13,ASSRGILAADTQY